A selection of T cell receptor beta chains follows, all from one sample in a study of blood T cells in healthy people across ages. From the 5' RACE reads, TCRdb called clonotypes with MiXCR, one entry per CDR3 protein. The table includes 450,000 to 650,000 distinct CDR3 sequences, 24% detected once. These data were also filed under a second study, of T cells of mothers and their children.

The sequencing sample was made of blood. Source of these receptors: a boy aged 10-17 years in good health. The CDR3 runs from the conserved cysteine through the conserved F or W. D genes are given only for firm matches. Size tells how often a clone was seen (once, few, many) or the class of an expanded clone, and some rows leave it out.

CDR3: CASSASGDRQETQYF
J: TRBJ2-5
length: 15
D: .
V: TRBV7-9
size: few

CDR3: CASGTGSTYEQYF
J: TRBJ2-7
length: 13
D: .
V: TRBV12-5
size: few

CDR3: CASSIGDEQFF
J: .
length: 11
D: .
V: TRBV3-1
size: .

CDR3: CASRSQGADNEKLFF
J: TRBJ1-4
length: 15
D: TRBD1
V: TRBV6-5
size: few

CDR3: CASSPIGVGDTQYF
J: TRBJ2-3
length: 14
D: .
V: TRBV27
size: .

CDR3: CASSMGEVQPQHF
J: TRBJ1-5
length: 13
D: .
V: TRBV19
size: .

CDR3: CASSTPQTYSNQPQHF
J: TRBJ1-5
length: 16
D: .
V: TRBV19
size: .

CDR3: CSVGGDRGSETQYF
J: TRBJ2-5
length: 14
D: TRBD1
V: TRBV29-1
size: .

CDR3: CSAILQGLIYNEQFF
J: TRBJ2-1
length: 15
D: .
V: TRBV20-1
size: .

CDR3: CASSRSGLAGPYGSQYF
J: TRBJ2-3
length: 17
D: TRBD2
V: TRBV3-1
size: .

CDR3: CASSTITGGNQPQHF
J: TRBJ1-5
length: 15
D: TRBD1
V: TRBV7-2
size: .

CDR3: CASRTTPGTANYEQYF
J: TRBJ2-7
length: 16
D: .
V: TRBV28
size: few

CDR3: CASSKAGGPEHEQFF
J: .
length: 15
D: TRBD2
V: TRBV6-4
size: few

CDR3: CASSSPATELETQYF
J: TRBJ2-5
length: 15
D: .
V: TRBV7-9
size: few

CDR3: CASSPRPWETQYF
J: .
length: 13
D: .
V: TRBV6-1
size: .

CDR3: CASRQTYEQYF
J: TRBJ2-7
length: 11
D: .
V: TRBV28
size: few

CDR3: CASSFSEPSTDTQYF
J: TRBJ2-3
length: 15
D: .
V: TRBV5-1
size: .

CDR3: CASIAVNTGELFF
J: TRBJ2-2
length: 13
D: .
V: TRBV6-2/TRBV6-3
size: .

CDR3: CASSPMDRESETQYF
J: TRBJ2-5
length: 15
D: TRBD1
V: TRBV27
size: .

CDR3: CASSQGNGITDTQYF
J: TRBJ2-3
length: 15
D: .
V: TRBV4-3
size: few

CDR3: CSVEESPGLSNEQFF
J: .
length: 15
D: .
V: TRBV29-1
size: .

CDR3: CASSLNGGTGTYEQYF
J: TRBJ2-7
length: 16
D: TRBD1
V: TRBV5-1
size: few

CDR3: CASSQDPLSPSYNEQFF
J: TRBJ2-1
length: 17
D: .
V: TRBV4-1
size: .

CDR3: CASSPSQAEGEAFF
J: TRBJ1-1
length: 14
D: .
V: TRBV18
size: .

CDR3: CASSLTVANEKLFF
J: TRBJ1-4
length: 14
D: .
V: TRBV5-4
size: few

CDR3: CSARQGKETQYF
J: TRBJ2-5
length: 12
D: .
V: TRBV20-1
size: .

CDR3: CASSRPQGVTGELFF
J: TRBJ2-2
length: 15
D: .
V: TRBV7-8
size: few

CDR3: CASSSPRGGRALYEQYF
J: TRBJ2-7
length: 17
D: TRBD2
V: TRBV12-3/TRBV12-4
size: .

CDR3: CASSGEETQYF
J: TRBJ2-5
length: 11
D: .
V: TRBV2
size: .

CDR3: CASSGPGVNEKLFF
J: TRBJ1-4
length: 14
D: .
V: TRBV2
size: .